This T cell receptor (beta chain) was obtained from a study of blood T cell repertoires in COVID-19. Study-wide context: The cDNA or gDNA used as material had been derived from T cells, B-cell-depleted T cells, or PBMCs.

As originally analysed: Estimation of nucleated cell counts relied on the amplification of reference gene primers. TCRdb keeps only in-frame clones here, not all; method: immunoSEQ multiplex PCR. The V and J calls and clone size come from that table; D and trimming were worked out from the DNA. The data contain about 260,000 clones, 87% of them singletons. The germline CDR1 and CDR2 sequences are SGHVS and FQNEAQ. The CDR3 has 17 residues. Unmatched junction bases numbered 7, after V lost 3 bases and J lost 2 bases. The chain recombines TRBV7-8 with TRBJ2-3, with 11 bases fitting TRBD2. The specimen was peripheral blood. This receptor was obtained from a woman aged 35 to 49 who had recovered from COVID-19. The CDR3 nucleotides read TGTGCCAGCAGCTTGCCTAGACTAGCGGGGTCCACAGATACGCAGTATTTT. Translation: CASSLPRLAGSTDTQYF.